A single sample gave rise to the 26 T cell receptor beta chains below, sequenced in a study of post-analysis software for immune sequencing data. Broader study findings: Patients carried five TRBV segments more frequently than controls did, and TRBV5-6, TRBV5-1 and TRBV20-1 were among them.

No antigen is known for these receptors. Libraries were made from TCR beta cDNA, and they carried unique molecular identifiers. TCRdb itself ran the PCR reads through MiXCR, one entry per CDR3 protein. The table has hundreds of thousands of distinct CDR3 sequences, roughly half seen once. Specimen: blood. Receptors were obtained from a girl between 5 and 17 years old with multiple sclerosis.

The rearrangement joins TRBV20-1 to TRBJ2-7; TRBD1 matches at 8 bases. This CDR3 region has 14 residues. Germline CDR1 and CDR2: DFQATT and SNEGSKA (reference sequence). V dropped 4 bases and J dropped 2; count of bases not matched to a gene: 7. CDR3 loop: CSAIGQGRTYEQYF. Written as DNA, the CDR3 is TGCAGTGCTATCGGACAGGGCCGCACCTACGAGCAGTACTTC.

V is TRBV12-3 or TRBV12-4 and J is TRBJ2-7, with D hard to call. V was cut by 1 base and J by 5 bases, with 6 bases left in between. The CDR3 length is 12 residues. The CDR3 bases are TGTGCCAGCAGTTTAGGGTTGCACGAGCAGTACTTC. This gives the protein CASSLGLHEQYF.

This clonotype was observed a handful of times. This chain uses TRBV6-2 or TRBV6-3 with TRBJ2-7; D ambiguous. The V end lost 2 bases, the J end lost 6 bases, and 5 bases lay between the germline ends. The V gene's germline CDR1 is MNHEY and CDR2 SVGEGT. There are 11 residues in the CDR3. The DNA of the CDR3 is TGTGCCAGCAGTTACGGACCCGAGCAGTACTTC. Protein sequence: CASSYGPEQYF.

The chain uses TRBV20-1 and TRBJ2-1; 8 bases align to TRBD2. CDR1 and CDR2 from the germline V gene are DFQATT and SNEGSKA (reference sequence). Trimming took 0 bases from V and 3 from J; bases not matched to a gene: 7. This CDR3 has 16 amino acids. The chain's CDR3 is CSARDPRGGSYNEQFF. CDR3 nucleotide sequence: TGCAGTGCTAGAGATCCTCGGGGGGGGAGCTACAATGAGCAGTTCTTC.

As to this clonotype: One junction end does not reproduce the germline sequence, and a read error may be involved. The CDR3 DNA reads TGTGCCAGCAGTACAGACAGGGGAAATTCGCCCCTCCACTTT. Protein sequence: CASSTDRGNSPLHF. The J gene is TRBJ1-6, the V gene TRBV2; 8 nucleotides align to TRBD1. Germline-derived CDR1 and CDR2 are SNHLY and FYNNEI. The CDR3 sequence is 14 residues long.

The chain joins TRBV12-3 or TRBV12-4 to TRBJ2-7, with a possible D match to TRBD1 (5 bases). V dropped 6 bases and J dropped 6 bases, with 12 bases sitting between them. The CDR3 has 12 residues. The CDR3, as DNA: TGTGCCAGCAGGGGGCCCAGTGGCGAGCAGTACTTC. Its protein product is CASRGPSGEQYF.

This rearrangement joins TRBV21-1 to TRBJ2-4; the table assigns TRBD2, which was not confirmed against the DNA. TRBV21-1 is a pseudogene. This CDR3 has 16 residues. CDR3 protein: CASSNGRGRGRNIQYF. Here the CDR3 DNA reads TGTGCCAGCAGCAACGGACGCGGAAGGGGTAGAAACATTCAGTACTTC.

This clonotype is a singleton in its sample. Compared with germline, one end of the junction differs, possibly owing to a read error. The genes are TRBV7-9 and TRBJ2-1; D is unclear. The CDR3 covers 12 residues. Germline assignment: CDR1 SEHNR and CDR2 FQNEAQ (reference sequence). This CDR3 reads CASSLIANERFF. CDR3 nucleotide sequence: TGTGCCAGCAGCTTAATTGCGAATGAGCGGTTCTTC.

This clonotype was seen more than once but under ten times. The rearrangement uses TRBV7-9 and TRBJ2-4, with 7 bases that match TRBD2. The V and J ends lost 2 bases and 0 bases, in that order; junction bases with no gene match: 4. The CDR3 totals 16 residues. Germline V gene lookup returns CDR1 SEHNR and CDR2 FQNEAQ (reference sequence). CDR3 sequence reads: CASSLSSSGAKNIQYF. The CDR3 DNA follows: TGTGCCAGCAGCTTATCTTCTAGCGGAGCCAAAAACATTCAGTACTTC.

The chain links TRBV9 to TRBJ1-1; no firm D call. This CDR3 region has 15 residues. V lost 0 bases, J lost 1 base, and 10 bases lay in between. Per germline, CDR1 SGDLS and CDR2 YYNGEE. The CDR3 region is CASSVDNRPNTEAFF. Here the CDR3 DNA reads TGTGCCAGCAGCGTAGATAACCGCCCGAACACTGAAGCTTTCTTT. Supplemented by reference TRBV9 and TRBJ1-1, the full variable domain reads DSGVTQTPKHLITATGQRVTLRCSPRSGDLSVYWYQQSLDQGLQFLIQYYNGEERAKGNILERFSAQQFPDLHSELNLSSLELGDSALYFCASSVDNRPNTEAFFGQGTRLTVV.

The V and J genes are TRBV5-1 and TRBJ1-5; D not certain. Between the trimmed V and J ends, which lost 3 bases and 5 bases, there was a span of 3 bases. The germline V gene has CDR1 SGHRS and CDR2 YFSETQ. This CDR3 is built from 11 residues. For the CDR3, the DNA is TGCGCCAGCAGCTCCCATCAGCCCCAGCATTTT. Encoded protein: CASSSHQPQHF.

The rearrangement uses TRBV14 and TRBJ2-3, with 9 bases fitting TRBD2. Germline-derived CDR1 and CDR2 are SGHDN and FVKESK. The CDR3 is 18 amino acids. The V gene end was trimmed by 4 bases and the J gene end by 0 bases; junction bases not matched to a gene: 11. The CDR3 nucleotides read TGTGCCAGCAGCCCTGATGCGGGGGGGAGACCTAGCACAGATACGCAGTATTTT. As protein: CASSPDAGGRPSTDTQYF.

The gene calls are TRBV2 and TRBJ2-5, with 7 bases identical to TRBD2. CDR3 length: 15 amino acids. The trim removed 5 bases at V and 2 bases at J, leaving 8 bases unmatched. In germline, CDR1 is SNHLY, CDR2 FYNNEI. The CDR3 DNA reads as TGTGCCAGCAGTTTTCGGGGAGGGCGGCAAGAGACCCAGTACTTC. This encodes CASSFRGGRQETQYF.

This clonotype turned up a few times. The chain links TRBV6-5 to TRBJ2-7; no firm D call. Deletions cut 1 base from V and 2 bases from J, with 12 bases between. Germline V gene lookup returns CDR1 MNHEY and CDR2 SVGAGI. The CDR3 is 15 residues long. The chain's CDR3 is CASSYFQTGTYEQYF. The CDR3, as DNA: TGTGCCAGCAGTTACTTTCAAACCGGCACCTACGAGCAGTACTTC.

This clonotype showed up just a few times. The genes are TRBV12-3 or TRBV12-4 and TRBJ2-5; D unresolved. V lost 4 bases and J 4 bases, leaving 13 bases between the germline ends. This CDR3 spans 14 amino acids. The CDR3 DNA is TGTGCCAGCAGTTCTTCCCTTTTCCCAGAGACCCAGTACTTC. It encodes CASSSSLFPETQYF.

The chain uses TRBV29-1 and TRBJ2-1; tentative D call: TRBD2 (6 bases). The V gene lost 7 bases and the J gene lost 10 bases, with 11 bases spanning the gap. This CDR3 has 10 amino acids. The germline V gene encodes CDR1 SQVTM and CDR2 ANQGSEA. The CDR3 DNA reads as TGCAGCGGGGGAGGTGGCGAGCAGTTCTTC. Translating it yields CSGGGGEQFF.

V and J are TRBV20-1 and TRBJ2-3, with 7 bases lining up with TRBD1. V trimming: 6 bases; J trimming: 0 bases; junction bases outside the gene matches: 12. Germline V gives CDR1 DFQATT, CDR2 SNEGSKA (reference sequence). The CDR3 loop spans 16 amino acids. The CDR3 loop is CSASGTAATSTDTQYF. In nucleotides, the CDR3 is TGCAGTGCCTCGGGGACAGCGGCCACCAGCACAGATACGCAGTATTTT.

J is TRBJ2-3 and V is TRBV29-1; D is unresolved. The germline V gene has CDR1 SQVTM and CDR2 ANQGSEA. The V end lost 7 bases, the J end lost 2 bases, and 16 bases lay between the germline ends. The length of the CDR3 is 14 residues. This CDR3 is CSARVVSLTDTQYF. CDR3 nucleotide sequence: TGCAGCGCCCGTGTAGTCTCTCTCACAGATACGCAGTATTTT.

V usage is TRBV29-1 and J usage is TRBJ2-2; no reliable D call. Trimming removed 6 bases at V and 3 bases at J, with 2 bases between. The CDR3 spans 10 residues. The germline CDR1 and CDR2 sequences are SQVTM and ANQGSEA. CDR3: CSVHTGELFF. The CDR3 DNA sequence: TGCAGCGTACACACCGGGGAGCTGTTTTTT.

V and J are TRBV10-2 and TRBJ2-7; D gene unclear. This CDR3 spans 14 amino acids. Germline assignment: CDR1 WSHSY and CDR2 SAAADI. V shed 1 base and J shed 0 bases, with 7 bases lying between them. CDR3 sequence: CASSEFQVSYEQYF. The CDR3 nucleotides are TGCGCCAGCAGTGAGTTTCAGGTCTCCTACGAGCAGTACTTC.

The CDR3 is CASSLLAGQTEQFF. The CDR3 DNA reads as TGCGCCAGCAGCCTACTAGCGGGGCAGACTGAGCAGTTCTTC. The rearrangement links TRBV5-1 to TRBJ2-1; 10 bases agree with TRBD2. There are 14 residues in the CDR3. V dropped 4 bases and J dropped 9; count of bases not matched to a gene: 7. CDR1 is SGHRS, CDR2 YFSETQ, per germline.

This clonotype has more than one count but fewer than ten. The chain joins TRBV5-6 to TRBJ2-3; D unresolved. CDR3 length: 14 amino acids. In germline, CDR1 is SGHDT, CDR2 YYEEEE. Trimming shortened V by 3 bases and J by 2 bases, and 10 bases separated the two germline ends. CDR3 in DNA: TGTGCCAGCAGCTCCGGGCCCTACACAGATACGCAGTATTTT. Protein: CASSSGPYTDTQYF.

V gene TRBV7-2 combines with J gene TRBJ1-4; 9 bases are shared with TRBD1. The CDR3 runs 14 residues. V gave up 7 bases and J gave up 8 bases; unmatched junction bases: 8. From germline, CDR1 is SGHTA and CDR2 FQGNSA. CDR3 nucleotides: TGTGCCAGCACCCTTCACAGGGGGCGGGAAAAACTGTTTTTT. It encodes CASTLHRGREKLFF.

The chain is built from TRBV9 and TRBJ2-1; 10 bases fit TRBD2. The CDR3 extends over 16 amino acids. CDR1 and CDR2 from the germline V gene are SGDLS and YYNGEE. The V gene end was trimmed by 2 bases and the J gene end by 4 bases; junction bases not matched to a gene: 6. For the CDR3, the DNA is TGTGCCAGCAGCGTGGGGACTAGCGCAATTTACAATGAGCAGTTCTTC. Translation: CASSVGTSAIYNEQFF.

Comment on this clonotype: Compared with germline, one end of the junction differs, possibly owing to a read error. The J gene is TRBJ2-5, the V gene TRBV5-6; D is unclear. The CDR3 has 12 amino acids. CDR1 SGHDT and CDR2 YYEEEE come from the germline V gene. Here the CDR3 DNA reads TGTGCCAGCAGCTGGGCTCAAGACACCCAGTACTTC. Its protein is CASSWAQDTQYF.

V gene TRBV10-3 combines with J gene TRBJ2-1; a weak D match, TRBD1 (6 bases). The germline V gene has CDR1 ENHRY and CDR2 SYGVKD. CDR3 length: 15 amino acids. V lost 5 bases and J 0 bases, leaving 11 bases between the germline ends. In DNA form, the CDR3 reads TGTGCCATCAGTAAACAGGGCAGCTCCTACAATGAGCAGTTCTTC. This encodes CAISKQGSSYNEQFF.